This entry lists 10 T cell receptor beta chains sequenced from one sample in a study of blood T cell repertoires in COVID-19. Profiled with immunoSEQ multiplex PCR; TCRdb holds only in-frame clones, not every one. The table lists a few hundred thousand clones, approximately 87% of them singletons. Specimen: PBMCs or T cells enriched from blood (not recorded which). The receptors here all came from a middle-aged man in a cohort exposed to, infected with or recovered from COVID-19 (not recorded which).

This chain connects TRBV29-1 to TRBJ1-5; D is ambiguous. CDR1 is SQVTM, CDR2 ANQGSEA, per germline. The length of the CDR3 is 13 residues. Trimming took off 7 bases at V and 0 bases at J, with 10 bases between the two ends. The CDR3: CSEGFYSNQPQHF. The CDR3 DNA sequence: TGCAGCGAGGGATTTTATAGCAATCAGCCCCAGCATTTT.

The CDR3 sequence: CASSKGGSSYNEQFF. The CDR3 bases are TGTGCCAGCAGCAAGGGCGGGAGTTCCTACAATGAGCAGTTCTTC. V and J are TRBV7-2 and TRBJ2-1; 7 positions match TRBD2. Germline V gene sequence: CDR1 SGHTA, CDR2 FQGNSA. This CDR3 contains 15 residues. V shed 5 bases and J 1 base; nucleotides not matched to a gene: 5.

This chain connects TRBV18 to TRBJ1-1; 9 bases agree with TRBD1. Germline V gene lookup returns CDR1 KGHSH and CDR2 LQKENI. V lost 3 bases to trimming and J lost 2 bases; unmatched junction nucleotides: 7. The CDR3 contains 16 residues. CDR3 amino acids: CASSPWPQGANTEAFF. Written as DNA, the CDR3 is TGTGCCAGCTCACCCTGGCCACAGGGGGCAAACACTGAAGCTTTCTTT.

CDR3 residues: CASSPPLTGGAFF. CDR3 sequence (DNA): TGTGCCAGCAGTCCCCCCCTAACAGGGGGAGCTTTCTTT. This rearrangement joins TRBV28 to TRBJ1-1; TRBD1 aligns across 8 bases. Trimming removed 5 bases from V and 10 bases from J; junction bases left unmatched: 9. The CDR3 has 13 residues. Germline V gene data show CDR1 as MDHEN and CDR2 as SYDVKM.

The chain is built from TRBV7-3 and TRBJ2-1, with 7 positions matching TRBD2. The CDR3 contains 13 residues. Germline V gives CDR1 SGHTA, CDR2 FQGTGA. V lost 4 bases and J lost 12; bases outside the gene matches: 9. CDR3 region: CASSSETSQRQFF. CDR3 bases: TGTGCCAGCAGCTCTGAGACTAGCCAGCGGCAGTTCTTC.

The sample holds a few counts of this clone. V and J are TRBV10-1 and TRBJ2-5, with D possibly TRBD2 on 5 matching bases. Germline loops: CDR1 WNHNN, CDR2 SYGVQD (reference sequence). V lost 0 bases and J lost 5, with 10 bases in between. There are 14 residues in the CDR3. The CDR3 nucleotides are TGCGCCAGCAGTGAGTCGACGGGGTCTGAGACCCAGTACTTC. Translation: CASSESTGSETQYF.

The genes are TRBV30 and TRBJ1-1, with unresolved D. The V and J ends lost 3 bases and 0 bases respectively, with 11 bases between them. CDR3 length: 14 residues. The germline CDR1 and CDR2 sequences are GTSNPN and SVGIG (reference sequence). The CDR3 DNA reads as TGTGCCTGGAGGAGTCCAGGTATGAACACTGAAGCTTTCTTT. It encodes CAWRSPGMNTEAFF.

The rearrangement uses TRBV30 and TRBJ1-1; D possibly corresponds to TRBD1 (5 bases). Germline CDR1 GTSNPN, CDR2 SVGIG (reference sequence). The CDR3 extends over 12 amino acids. V was clipped by 4 bases and J by 5 bases, with 11 bases between them. CDR3 bases: TGTGCCTGGAACCCAGGGCGAACTGAAGCTTTCTTT. It translates to CAWNPGRTEAFF.

The V call is TRBV19, the J call TRBJ2-1, with D possibly TRBD2 on 6 matching bases. Germline V gives CDR1 LNHDA, CDR2 SQIVND (reference sequence). This CDR3 is built from 14 residues. V was shortened by 5 bases and J by 4 bases, with 12 bases between the two germline ends. The CDR3 loop reads CASSPAGWYNEQFF. DNA of the CDR3: TGTGCCAGTAGTCCGGCGGGGTGGTACAATGAGCAGTTCTTC.

J is TRBJ2-7 and V is TRBV29-1, with TRBD2 matching over 8 bases. V gave up 6 bases and J gave up 6 bases; unmatched junction bases: 13. The germline V gene has CDR1 SQVTM and CDR2 ANQGSEA. The CDR3 runs to 14 residues. CDR3 region: CSVPGLVSEGEQYF. CDR3 bases: TGCAGCGTACCGGGACTAGTCTCGGAGGGCGAGCAGTACTTC.